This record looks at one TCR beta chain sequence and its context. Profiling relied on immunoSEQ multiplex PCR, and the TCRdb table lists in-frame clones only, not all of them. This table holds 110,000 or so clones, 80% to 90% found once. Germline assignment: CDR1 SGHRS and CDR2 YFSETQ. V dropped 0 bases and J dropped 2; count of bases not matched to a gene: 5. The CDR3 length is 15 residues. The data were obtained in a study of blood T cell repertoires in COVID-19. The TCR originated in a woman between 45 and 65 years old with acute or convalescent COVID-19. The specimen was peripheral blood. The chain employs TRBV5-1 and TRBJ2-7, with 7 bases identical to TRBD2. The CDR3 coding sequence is TGCGCCAGCAGCTTGGACGGCGGGGGACCCTACGAGCAGTACTTC. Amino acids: CASSLDGGGPYEQYF.